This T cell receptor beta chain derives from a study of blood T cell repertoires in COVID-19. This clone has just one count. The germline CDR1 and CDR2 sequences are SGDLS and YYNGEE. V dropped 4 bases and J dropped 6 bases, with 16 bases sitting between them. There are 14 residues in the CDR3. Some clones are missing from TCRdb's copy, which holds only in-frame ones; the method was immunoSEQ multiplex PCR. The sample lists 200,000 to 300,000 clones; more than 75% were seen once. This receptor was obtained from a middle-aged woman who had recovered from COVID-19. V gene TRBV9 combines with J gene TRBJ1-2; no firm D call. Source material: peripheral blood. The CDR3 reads CASSPRHVGHGYTF. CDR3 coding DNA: TGTGCCAGCAGCCCCCGACATGTTGGCCATGGCTACACCTTC.